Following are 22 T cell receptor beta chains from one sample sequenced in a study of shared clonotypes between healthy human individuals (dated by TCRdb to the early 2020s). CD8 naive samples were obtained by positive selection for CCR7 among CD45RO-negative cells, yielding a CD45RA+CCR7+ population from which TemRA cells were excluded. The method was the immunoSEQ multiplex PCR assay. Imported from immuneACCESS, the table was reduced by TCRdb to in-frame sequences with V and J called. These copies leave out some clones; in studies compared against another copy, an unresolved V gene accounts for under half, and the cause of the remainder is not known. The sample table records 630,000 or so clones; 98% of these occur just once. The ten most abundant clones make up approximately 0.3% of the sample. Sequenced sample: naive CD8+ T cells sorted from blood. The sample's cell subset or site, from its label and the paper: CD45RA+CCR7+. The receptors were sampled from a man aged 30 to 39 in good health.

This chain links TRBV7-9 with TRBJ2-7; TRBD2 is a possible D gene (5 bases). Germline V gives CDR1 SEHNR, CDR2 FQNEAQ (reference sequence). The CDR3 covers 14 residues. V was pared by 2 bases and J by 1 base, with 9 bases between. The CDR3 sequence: CASSLRGYSYEQYF. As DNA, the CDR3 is TGTGCCAGCAGCTTAAGAGGGTATTCCTACGAGCAGTACTTC.

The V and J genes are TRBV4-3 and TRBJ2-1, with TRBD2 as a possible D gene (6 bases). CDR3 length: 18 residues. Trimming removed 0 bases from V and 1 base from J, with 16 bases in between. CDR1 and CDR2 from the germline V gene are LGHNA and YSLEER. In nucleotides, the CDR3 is TGCGCCAGCAGCCAAGATAGCGGAACTTTCTCTTCCTACAATGAGCAGTTCTTC. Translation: CASSQDSGTFSSYNEQFF.

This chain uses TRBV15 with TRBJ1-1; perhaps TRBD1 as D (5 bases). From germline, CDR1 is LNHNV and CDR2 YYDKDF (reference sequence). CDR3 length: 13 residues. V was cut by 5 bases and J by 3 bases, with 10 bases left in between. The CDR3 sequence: CATSRDVYTEAFF. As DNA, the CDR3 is TGTGCCACCAGCCGGGACGTCTACACTGAAGCTTTCTTT.

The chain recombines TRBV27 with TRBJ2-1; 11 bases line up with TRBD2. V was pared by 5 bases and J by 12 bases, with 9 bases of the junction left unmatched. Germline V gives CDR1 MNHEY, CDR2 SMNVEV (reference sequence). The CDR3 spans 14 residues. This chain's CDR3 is CASSLSWTSGWQFF. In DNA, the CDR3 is TGTGCCAGCAGTCTCTCCTGGACTAGCGGGTGGCAGTTCTTC.

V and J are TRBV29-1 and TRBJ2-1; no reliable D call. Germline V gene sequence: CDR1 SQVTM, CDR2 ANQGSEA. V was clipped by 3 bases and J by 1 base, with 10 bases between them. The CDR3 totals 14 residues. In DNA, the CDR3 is TGCAGCGTTGAGCCGCGCGGTTCCTACAATGAGCAGTTCTTC. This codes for CSVEPRGSYNEQFF.

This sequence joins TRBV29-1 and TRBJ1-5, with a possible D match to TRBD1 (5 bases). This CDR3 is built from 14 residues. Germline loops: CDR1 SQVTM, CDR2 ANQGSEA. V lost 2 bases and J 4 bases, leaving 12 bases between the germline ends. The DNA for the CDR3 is TGCAGCGTTGAAACAGGAGGTGGGAATCAGCCCCAGCATTTT. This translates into CSVETGGGNQPQHF.

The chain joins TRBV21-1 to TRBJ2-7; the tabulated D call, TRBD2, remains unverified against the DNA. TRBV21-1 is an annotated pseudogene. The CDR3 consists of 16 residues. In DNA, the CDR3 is TGTGCCCAAACAGCCCAGCGGGAGGGCCGGGAGTACGAGCAGTACTTC. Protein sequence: CAQTAQREGREYEQYF.

CDR3 DNA: TGTGCCAGCAGTTACGGGACTGATGGCCACGAGCAGTACTTC. Translation gives CASSYGTDGHEQYF. The chain links TRBV27 to TRBJ2-7; TRBD2 might be the D (6 bases). The germline V gene encodes CDR1 MNHEY and CDR2 SMNVEV (reference sequence). This CDR3 comprises 14 residues. V was cut by 4 bases and J by 5 bases, with 15 bases left in between.

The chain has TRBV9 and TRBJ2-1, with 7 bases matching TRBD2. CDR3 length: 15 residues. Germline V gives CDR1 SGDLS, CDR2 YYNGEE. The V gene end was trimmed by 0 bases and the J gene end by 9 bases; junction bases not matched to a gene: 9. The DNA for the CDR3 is TGTGCCAGCAGCGTAGCTTGGCGGGAGACTCGTGAGCAGTTCTTC. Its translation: CASSVAWRETREQFF.

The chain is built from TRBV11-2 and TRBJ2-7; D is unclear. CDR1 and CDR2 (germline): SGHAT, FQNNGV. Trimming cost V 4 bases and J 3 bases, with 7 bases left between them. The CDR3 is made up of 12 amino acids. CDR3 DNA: TGTGCCAGCAGCTATCCCAGCTACGAGCAGTACTTC. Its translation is CASSYPSYEQYF.

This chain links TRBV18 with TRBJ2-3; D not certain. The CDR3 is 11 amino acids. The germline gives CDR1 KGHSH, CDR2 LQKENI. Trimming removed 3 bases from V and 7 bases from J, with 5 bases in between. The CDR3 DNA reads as TGTGCCAGCTCACCGGATAATACGCAGTATTTT. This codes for CASSPDNTQYF.

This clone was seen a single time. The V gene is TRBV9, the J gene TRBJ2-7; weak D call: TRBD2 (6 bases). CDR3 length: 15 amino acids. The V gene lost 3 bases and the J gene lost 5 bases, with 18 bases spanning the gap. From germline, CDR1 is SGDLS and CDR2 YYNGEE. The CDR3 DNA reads TGTGCCAGCAGCGCTTCGGGAGCCCACGCCGACGAGCAGTACTTC. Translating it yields CASSASGAHADEQYF.

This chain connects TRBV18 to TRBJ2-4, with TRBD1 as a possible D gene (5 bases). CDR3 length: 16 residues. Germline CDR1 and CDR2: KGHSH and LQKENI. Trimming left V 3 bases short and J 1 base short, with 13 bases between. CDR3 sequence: CASSPGRTTAKNIQYF. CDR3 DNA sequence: TGTGCCAGCTCACCGGGCAGGACAACCGCCAAAAACATTCAGTACTTC.

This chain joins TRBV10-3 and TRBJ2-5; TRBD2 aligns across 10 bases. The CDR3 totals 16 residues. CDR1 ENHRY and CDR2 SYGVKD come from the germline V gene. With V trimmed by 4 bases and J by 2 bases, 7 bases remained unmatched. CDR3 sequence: CAISATSGRVQETQYF. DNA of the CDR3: TGTGCCATCAGTGCGACTAGCGGGCGGGTACAAGAGACCCAGTACTTC.

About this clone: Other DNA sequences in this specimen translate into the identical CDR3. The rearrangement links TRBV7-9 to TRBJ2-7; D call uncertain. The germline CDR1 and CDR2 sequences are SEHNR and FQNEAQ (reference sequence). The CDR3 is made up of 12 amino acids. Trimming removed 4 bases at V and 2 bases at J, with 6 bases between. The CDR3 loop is CASSSQTYEQYF. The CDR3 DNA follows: TGTGCCAGCAGCTCCCAAACCTACGAGCAGTACTTC.

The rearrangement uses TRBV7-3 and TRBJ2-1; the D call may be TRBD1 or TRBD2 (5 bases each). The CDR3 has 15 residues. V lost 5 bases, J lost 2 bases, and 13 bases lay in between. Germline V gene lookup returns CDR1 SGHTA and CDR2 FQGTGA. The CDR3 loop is CASSTGPSPYNEQFF. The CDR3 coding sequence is TGTGCCAGCAGCACGGGACCTTCCCCCTACAATGAGCAGTTCTTC.

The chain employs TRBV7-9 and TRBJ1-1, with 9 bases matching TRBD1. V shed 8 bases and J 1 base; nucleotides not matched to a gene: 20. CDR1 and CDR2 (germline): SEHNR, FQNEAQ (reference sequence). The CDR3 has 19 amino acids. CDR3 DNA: TGTGCCAGCCTTTCGGACAGGGGCTATCGGGGTTCCCAGAACACTGAAGCTTTCTTT. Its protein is CASLSDRGYRGSQNTEAFF.

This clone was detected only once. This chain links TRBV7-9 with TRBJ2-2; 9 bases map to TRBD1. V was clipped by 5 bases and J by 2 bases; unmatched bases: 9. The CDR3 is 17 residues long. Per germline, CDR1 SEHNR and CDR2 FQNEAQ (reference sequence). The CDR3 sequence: CASSLIPGQGNTGELFF. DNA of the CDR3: TGTGCCAGCAGCCTAATACCGGGACAGGGAAACACCGGGGAGCTGTTTTTT.

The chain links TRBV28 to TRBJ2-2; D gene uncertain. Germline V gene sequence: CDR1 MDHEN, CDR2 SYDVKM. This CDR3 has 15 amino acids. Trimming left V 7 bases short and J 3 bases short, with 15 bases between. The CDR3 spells CASTLRGKDTGELFF. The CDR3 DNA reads TGTGCCAGCACCCTCCGAGGTAAAGACACCGGGGAGCTGTTTTTT.

As DNA, the CDR3 is TGTGCCAGCAGTAAGGAGGGCACTGAAGCTTTCTTT. This translates into CASSKEGTEAFF. The chain uses TRBV4-2 and TRBJ1-1; no firm D call. Trimming stripped 6 bases from V and 4 bases from J, with 9 bases between. CDR3 length: 12 amino acids. Germline assignment: CDR1 LGHNA and CDR2 YNFKEQ.

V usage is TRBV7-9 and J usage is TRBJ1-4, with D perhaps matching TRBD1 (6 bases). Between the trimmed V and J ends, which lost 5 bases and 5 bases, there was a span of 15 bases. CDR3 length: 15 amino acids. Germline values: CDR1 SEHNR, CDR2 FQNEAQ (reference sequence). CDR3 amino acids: CASSPRRDTNEKLFF. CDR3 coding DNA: TGTGCCAGCAGCCCCAGACGGGACACAAATGAAAAACTGTTTTTT. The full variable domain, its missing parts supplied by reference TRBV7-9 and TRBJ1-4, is DTGVSQNPRHKITKRGQNVTFRCDPISEHNRLYWYRQTLGQGPEFLTYFQNEAQLEKSRLLSDRFSAERPKGSFSTLEIQRTEQGDSAMYLCASSPRRDTNEKLFFGSGTQLSVL.

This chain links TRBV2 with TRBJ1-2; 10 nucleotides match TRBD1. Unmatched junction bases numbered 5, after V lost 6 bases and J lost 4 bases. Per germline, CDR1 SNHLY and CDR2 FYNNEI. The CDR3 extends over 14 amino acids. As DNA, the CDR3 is TGTGCCAGCAGGGGGACAGGGGTAGCCTATGGCTACACCTTC. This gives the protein CASRGTGVAYGYTF.